This TCR beta chain was recorded in a study of blood T cells in healthy people across ages. Notes on the study in general: The percentage of naive T cells correlated strongly with TCR beta diversity.

Healthy Caucasian individuals from Russia aged roughly 6 to 95 were enrolled as donors. A minimum of 6.5 million PBMCs was isolated per sample. This clonotype has only one observation. The antigen is unknown. Germline CDR1 and CDR2: SGDLS and YYNGEE. The CDR3 extends over 15 amino acids. Trimming took 0 bases from V and 2 from J, leaving 12 bases between them. The use of a sample-barcoded 5' primer and a J-beta primer mix characterized a second PCR of roughly 6 to 11 cycles. A single record per CDR3 protein comes from TCRdb applying MiXCR to the 5' RACE reads. The sample has about 1.8 million distinct CDR3 sequences, 49% seen once; the top ten hold over 2%.

Sequenced sample: blood. The rearrangement links TRBV9 to TRBJ2-7, with D perhaps matching TRBD2 (6 bases). This clonotype was sampled from a woman aged 40 to 50 in good health. CDR3 amino acids: CASSVAEGRTYEQYF. CDR3 nucleotides: TGTGCCAGCAGCGTAGCGGAAGGGAGGACCTACGAGCAGTACTTC.